This note documents a single TCR beta chain sequence. As yet, its antigen is unknown. Only in-frame clones appear in the TCRdb table, and some are missing; sequencing was by immunoSEQ multiplex PCR. The repertoire consists of about 92,000 clones, with roughly nine tenths occurring once and the leading ten covering 1.5% to 2%. CDR3 length equals 15 residues. Germline V lookup: CDR1 SGHTA, CDR2 FQGNSA. The ends were cut back, 0 bases at V and 7 bases at J, with 16 bases in the middle. These data originate in a study of T cell responses to AZD1222 COVID-19 vaccine. Study results and caveats: In a largely white British group with more females than males, clonal diversity was possibly underestimated.

Sequenced material: peripheral blood, taken on day 0 of AZD1222 vaccination. This sequence was found in an adult in good health. The chain uses TRBV7-2 and TRBJ2-7; D remains ambiguous. CDR3 sequence reads: CASSLAADPFGEQYF. The CDR3 DNA reads TGTGCCAGCAGCTTAGCCGCCGATCCGTTTGGGGAGCAGTACTTC. Full variable domain (outside the CDR3, taken from reference TRBV7-2 and TRBJ2-7): GAGVSQSPSNKVTEKGKDVELRCDPISGHTALYWYRQSLGQGLEFLIYFQGNSAPDKSGLPSDRFSAERTGGSVSTLTIQRTQQEDSAVYLCASSLAADPFGEQYFGPGTRLTVT.